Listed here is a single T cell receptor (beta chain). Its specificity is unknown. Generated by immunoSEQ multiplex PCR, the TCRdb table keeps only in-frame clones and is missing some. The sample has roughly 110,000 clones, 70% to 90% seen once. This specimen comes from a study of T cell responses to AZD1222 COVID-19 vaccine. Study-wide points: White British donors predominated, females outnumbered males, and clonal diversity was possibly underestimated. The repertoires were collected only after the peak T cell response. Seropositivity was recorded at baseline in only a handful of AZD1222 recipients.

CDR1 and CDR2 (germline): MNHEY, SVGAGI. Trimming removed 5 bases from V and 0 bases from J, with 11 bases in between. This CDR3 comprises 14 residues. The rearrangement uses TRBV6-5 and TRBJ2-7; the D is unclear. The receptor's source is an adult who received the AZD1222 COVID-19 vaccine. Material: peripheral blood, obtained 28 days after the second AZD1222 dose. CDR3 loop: CASSLSKSSYEQYF. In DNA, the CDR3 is TGTGCCAGCAGTCTGTCTAAGAGCTCCTACGAGCAGTACTTC.